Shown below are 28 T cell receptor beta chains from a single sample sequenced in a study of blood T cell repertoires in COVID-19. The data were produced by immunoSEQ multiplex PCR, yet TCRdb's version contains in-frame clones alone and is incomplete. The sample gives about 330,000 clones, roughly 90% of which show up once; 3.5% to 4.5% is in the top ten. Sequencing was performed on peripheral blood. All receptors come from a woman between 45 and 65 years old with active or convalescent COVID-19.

CDR3 in amino acids: CASSSSQGPYNEQFF. The CDR3 DNA reads TGTGCCAGCAGCTCAAGCCAGGGGCCCTACAATGAGCAGTTCTTC. The chain is built from TRBV5-6 and TRBJ2-1; tentative D call: TRBD1 (6 bases). V was clipped by 3 bases and J by 2 bases, with 12 bases between them. The germline CDR1 and CDR2 sequences are SGHDT and YYEEEE. The CDR3 loop spans 15 amino acids.

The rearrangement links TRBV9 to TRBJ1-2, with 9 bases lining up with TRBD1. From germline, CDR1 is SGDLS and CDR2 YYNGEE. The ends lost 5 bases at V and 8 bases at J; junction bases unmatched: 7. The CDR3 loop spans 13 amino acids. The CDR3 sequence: CASRDTGGNGYTF. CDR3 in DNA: TGTGCCAGCAGGGACACAGGGGGCAACGGCTACACCTTC.

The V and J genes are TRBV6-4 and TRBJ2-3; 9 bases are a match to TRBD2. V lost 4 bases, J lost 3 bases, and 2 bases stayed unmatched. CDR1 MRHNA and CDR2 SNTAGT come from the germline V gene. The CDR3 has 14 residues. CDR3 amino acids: CASSAAGGTDTQYF. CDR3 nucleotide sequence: TGTGCCAGCAGTGCGGCGGGAGGGACAGATACGCAGTATTTT.

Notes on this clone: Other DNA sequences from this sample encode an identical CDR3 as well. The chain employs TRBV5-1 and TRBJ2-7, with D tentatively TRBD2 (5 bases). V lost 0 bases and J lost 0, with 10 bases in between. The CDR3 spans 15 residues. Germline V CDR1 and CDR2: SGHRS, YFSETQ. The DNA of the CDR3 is TGCGCCAGCAGCTTGGTCGCGGGTAGCTCCTACGAGCAGTACTTC. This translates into CASSLVAGSSYEQYF.

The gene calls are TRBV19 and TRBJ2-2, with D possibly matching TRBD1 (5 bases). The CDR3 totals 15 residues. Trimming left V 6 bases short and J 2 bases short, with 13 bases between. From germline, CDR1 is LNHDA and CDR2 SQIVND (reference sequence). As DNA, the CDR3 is TGTGCCAGTAGGGCGGCAGGGTTAAACACCGGGGAGCTGTTTTTT. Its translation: CASRAAGLNTGELFF.

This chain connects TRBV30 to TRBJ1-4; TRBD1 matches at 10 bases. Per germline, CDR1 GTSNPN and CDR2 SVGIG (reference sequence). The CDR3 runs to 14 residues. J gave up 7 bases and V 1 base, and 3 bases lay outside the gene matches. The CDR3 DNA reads TGTGCCTGGAGTGGGGACAGGGGAGCTGAAAAACTGTTTTTT. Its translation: CAWSGDRGAEKLFF.

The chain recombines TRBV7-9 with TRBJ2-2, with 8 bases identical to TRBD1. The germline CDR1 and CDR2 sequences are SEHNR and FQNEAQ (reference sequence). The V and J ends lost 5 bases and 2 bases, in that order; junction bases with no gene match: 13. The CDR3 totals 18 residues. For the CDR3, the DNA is TGTGCCAGCAGCCCTAGGGCAGGGGGCATCGGTAACACCGGGGAGCTGTTTTTT. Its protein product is CASSPRAGGIGNTGELFF.

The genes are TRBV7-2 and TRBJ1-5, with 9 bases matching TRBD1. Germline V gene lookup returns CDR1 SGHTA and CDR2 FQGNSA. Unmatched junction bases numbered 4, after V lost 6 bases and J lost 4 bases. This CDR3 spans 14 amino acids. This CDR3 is CASRTTGGNQPQHF. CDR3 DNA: TGTGCCAGCAGGACGACAGGGGGAAATCAGCCCCAGCATTTT.

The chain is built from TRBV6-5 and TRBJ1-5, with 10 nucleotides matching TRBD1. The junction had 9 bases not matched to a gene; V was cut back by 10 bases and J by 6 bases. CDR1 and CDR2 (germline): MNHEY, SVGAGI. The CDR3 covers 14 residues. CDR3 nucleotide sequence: TGTGCCACCTCAGGACAGGGGGGACCTCAGCCCCAGCATTTT. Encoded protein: CATSGQGGPQPQHF.

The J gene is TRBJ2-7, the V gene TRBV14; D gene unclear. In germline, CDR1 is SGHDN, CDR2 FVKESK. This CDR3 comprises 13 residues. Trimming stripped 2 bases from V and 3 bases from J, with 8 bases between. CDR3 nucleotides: TGTGCCAGCAGCCAATTTTATCGCTACGAGCAGTACTTC. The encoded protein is CASSQFYRYEQYF.

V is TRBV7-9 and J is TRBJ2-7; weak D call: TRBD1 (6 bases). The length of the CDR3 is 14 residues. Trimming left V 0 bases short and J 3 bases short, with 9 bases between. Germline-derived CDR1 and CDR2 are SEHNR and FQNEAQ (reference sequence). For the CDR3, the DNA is TGTGCCAGCAGCTTAGCGGGGGCAAACTACGAGCAGTACTTC. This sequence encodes CASSLAGANYEQYF. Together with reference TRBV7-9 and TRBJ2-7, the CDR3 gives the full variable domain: DTGVSQNPRHKITKRGQNVTFRCDPISEHNRLYWYRQTLGQGPEFLTYFQNEAQLEKSRLLSDRFSAERPKGSFSTLEIQRTEQGDSAMYLCASSLAGANYEQYFGPGTRLTVT.

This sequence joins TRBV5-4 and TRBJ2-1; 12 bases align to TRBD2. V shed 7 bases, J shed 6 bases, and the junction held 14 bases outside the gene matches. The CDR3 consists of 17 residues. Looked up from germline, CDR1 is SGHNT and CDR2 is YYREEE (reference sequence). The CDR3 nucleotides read TGTGCCAGCCGATCGGGGGCGCTAGCGGGGGGGCTCAATGAGCAGTTCTTC. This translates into CASRSGALAGGLNEQFF.

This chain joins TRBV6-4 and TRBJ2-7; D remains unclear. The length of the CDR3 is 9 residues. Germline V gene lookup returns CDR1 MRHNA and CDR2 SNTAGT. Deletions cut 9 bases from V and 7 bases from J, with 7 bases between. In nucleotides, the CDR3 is TGTGCCAGAGCGAGGGAGCAGTACTTC. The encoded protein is CARAREQYF.

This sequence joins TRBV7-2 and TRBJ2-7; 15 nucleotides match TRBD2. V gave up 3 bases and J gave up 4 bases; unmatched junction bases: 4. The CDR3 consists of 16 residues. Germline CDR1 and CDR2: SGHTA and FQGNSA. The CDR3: CASSFAGTSGRYEQYF. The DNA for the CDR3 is TGTGCCAGCAGCTTTGCCGGGACTAGCGGGAGGTACGAGCAGTACTTC.

CDR3 in DNA: TGTGCCAGCAGCTATTCCGGGACAACCATTTATGGCTACACCTTC. Its protein product is CASSYSGTTIYGYTF. The genes are TRBV6-5 and TRBJ1-2; possibly TRBD1 for D (6 bases). V was clipped by 6 bases and J by 5 bases, with 19 bases between them. Germline CDR1 reads MNHEY; CDR2 reads SVGAGI. The CDR3 contains 15 residues.

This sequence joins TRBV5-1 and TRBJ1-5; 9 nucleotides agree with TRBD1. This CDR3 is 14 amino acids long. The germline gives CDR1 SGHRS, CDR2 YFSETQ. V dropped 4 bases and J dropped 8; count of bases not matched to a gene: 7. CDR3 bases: TGCGCCAGCAGCGTAACAGGGGGCGAAAAGCCCCAGCATTTT. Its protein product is CASSVTGGEKPQHF.

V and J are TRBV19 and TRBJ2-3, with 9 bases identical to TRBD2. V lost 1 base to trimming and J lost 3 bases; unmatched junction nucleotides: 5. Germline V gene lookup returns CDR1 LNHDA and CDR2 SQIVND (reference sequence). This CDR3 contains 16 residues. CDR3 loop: CASSIGTGLATDTQYF. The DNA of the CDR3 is TGTGCCAGTAGTATAGGTACGGGACTAGCAACAGATACGCAGTATTTT. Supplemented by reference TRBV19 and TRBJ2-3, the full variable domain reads DGGITQSPKYLFRKEGQNVTLSCEQNLNHDAMYWYRQDPGQGLRLIYYSQIVNDFQKGDIAEGYSVSREKKESFPLTVTSAQKNPTAFYLCASSIGTGLATDTQYFGPGTRLTVL.

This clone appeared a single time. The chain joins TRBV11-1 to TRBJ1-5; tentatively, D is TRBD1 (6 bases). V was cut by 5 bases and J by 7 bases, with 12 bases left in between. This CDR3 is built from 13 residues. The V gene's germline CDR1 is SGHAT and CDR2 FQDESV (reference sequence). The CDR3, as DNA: TGTGCCAGCAGCCAGGGGACCCAACAGCCCCAGCATTTT. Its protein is CASSQGTQQPQHF. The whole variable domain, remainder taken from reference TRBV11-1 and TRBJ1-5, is EAEVAQSPRYKITEKSQAVAFWCDPISGHATLYWYRQILGQGPELLVQFQDESVVDDSQLPKDRFSAERLKGVDSTLKIQPAELGDSAMYLCASSQGTQQPQHFGDGTRLSIL.

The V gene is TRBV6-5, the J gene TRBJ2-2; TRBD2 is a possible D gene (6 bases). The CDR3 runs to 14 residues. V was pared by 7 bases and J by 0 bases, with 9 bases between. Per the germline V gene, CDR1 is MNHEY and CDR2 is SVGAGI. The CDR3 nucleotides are TGTGCCAGCAAGCGGGTCGCGAACACCGGGGAGCTGTTTTTT. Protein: CASKRVANTGELFF.

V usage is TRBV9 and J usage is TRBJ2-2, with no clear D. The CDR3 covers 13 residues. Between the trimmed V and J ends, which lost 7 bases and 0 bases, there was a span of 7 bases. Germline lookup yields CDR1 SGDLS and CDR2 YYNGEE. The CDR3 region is CASQRSNTGELFF. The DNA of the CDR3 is TGTGCCAGCCAGCGCTCGAACACCGGGGAGCTGTTTTTT.

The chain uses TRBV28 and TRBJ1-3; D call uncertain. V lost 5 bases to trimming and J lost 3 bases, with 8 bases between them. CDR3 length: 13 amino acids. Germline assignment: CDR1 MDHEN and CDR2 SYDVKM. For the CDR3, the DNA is TGTGCCAGCAGTCCTGGCGGTGGAAACACCATATATTTT. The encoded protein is CASSPGGGNTIYF. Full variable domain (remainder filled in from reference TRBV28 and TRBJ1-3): DVKVTQSSRYLVKRTGEKVFLECVQDMDHENMFWYRQDPGLGLRLIYFSYDVKMKEKGDIPEGYSVSREKKERFSLILESASTNQTSMYLCASSPGGGNTIYFGEGSWLTVV.

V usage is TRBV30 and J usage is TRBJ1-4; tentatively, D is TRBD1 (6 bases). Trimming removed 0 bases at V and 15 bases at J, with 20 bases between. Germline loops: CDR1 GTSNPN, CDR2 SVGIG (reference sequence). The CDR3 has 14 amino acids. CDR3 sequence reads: CAWSVQQGIGGVFF. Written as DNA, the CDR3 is TGTGCCTGGAGTGTACAACAGGGAATCGGCGGAGTGTTTTTT.

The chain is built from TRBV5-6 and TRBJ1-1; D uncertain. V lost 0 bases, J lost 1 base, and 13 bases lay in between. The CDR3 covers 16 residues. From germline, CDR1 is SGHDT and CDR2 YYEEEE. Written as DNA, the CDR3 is TGTGCCAGCAGCTTGGAGTGGGCAGCCTGGAACACTGAAGCTTTCTTT. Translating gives CASSLEWAAWNTEAFF.

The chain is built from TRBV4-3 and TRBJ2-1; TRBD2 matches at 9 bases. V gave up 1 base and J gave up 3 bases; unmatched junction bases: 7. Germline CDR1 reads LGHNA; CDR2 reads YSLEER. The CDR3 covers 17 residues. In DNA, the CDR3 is TGCGCCAGCAGCCAAGGGGAGAGCGGGGGGTTCTACAATGAGCAGTTCTTC. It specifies CASSQGESGGFYNEQFF.

The DNA of the CDR3 is TGTGCCAGTAGTATAGATCTTATAGGACAGGGGGCCGCTGAAGCTTTCTTT. This encodes CASSIDLIGQGAAEAFF. The rearrangement links TRBV19 to TRBJ1-1, with 11 positions matching TRBD1. V shed 0 bases, J shed 6 bases, and the junction held 9 bases outside the gene matches. Germline values: CDR1 LNHDA, CDR2 SQIVND (reference sequence). The CDR3 extends over 17 amino acids.

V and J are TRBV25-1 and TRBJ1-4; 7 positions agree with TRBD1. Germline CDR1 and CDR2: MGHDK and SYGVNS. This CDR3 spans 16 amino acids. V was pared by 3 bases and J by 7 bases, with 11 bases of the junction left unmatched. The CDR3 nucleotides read TGTGCCAGCAGTGAGTCCAGACAGGGAAGGCGTGAAAAACTGTTTTTT. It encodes CASSESRQGRREKLFF.

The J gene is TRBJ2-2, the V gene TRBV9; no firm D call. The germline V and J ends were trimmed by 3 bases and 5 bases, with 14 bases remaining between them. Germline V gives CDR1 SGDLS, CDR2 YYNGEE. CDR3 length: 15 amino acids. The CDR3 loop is CASSATLAGTGELFF. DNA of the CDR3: TGTGCCAGCAGCGCCACCCTGGCAGGAACCGGGGAGCTGTTTTTT.

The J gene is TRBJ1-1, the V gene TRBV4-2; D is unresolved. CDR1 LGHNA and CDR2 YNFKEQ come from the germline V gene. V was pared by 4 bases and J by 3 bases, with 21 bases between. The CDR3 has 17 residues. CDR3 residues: CASSLGVGGLEDTEAFF. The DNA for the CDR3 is TGTGCCAGCAGCCTCGGGGTGGGTGGACTGGAGGACACTGAAGCTTTCTTT.